This TCR beta chain was documented in a study of T cell responses to AZD1222 COVID-19 vaccine. The wider study: Second-dose schedules of about 4 or about 12 weeks were combined.

Study outcomes and limitations: Without day 14 samples, only post-peak T cell repertoires were studied. Only a handful of AZD1222 recipients, several in all, had baseline seropositivity.

Generated by immunoSEQ multiplex PCR, the TCRdb table keeps only in-frame clones and is missing some. The sample comprises about 150,000 clones, about 89% of which are singletons, and about 4.7% rests with the top ten. V was trimmed by 2 bases and J by 5 bases, leaving 4 bases between them. Germline CDR1 and CDR2: MNHEY and SVGAGI. The CDR3 loop spans 12 amino acids. Regarding this clone: The antigen is undetermined.

This clonotype was obtained from an adult in good health. Here the sequenced sample was peripheral blood, taken on day 0 of AZD1222 vaccination. V is TRBV6-5 and J is TRBJ1-5; no firm D call. The CDR3 nucleotides are TGTGCCAGCAGTTACACCGATCAGCCCCAGCATTTT. Translating it yields CASSYTDQPQHF.